Each of the 27 T cell receptor beta chains below was sequenced from the same sample in a study of T cells in Graves' hyperthyroidism and ophthalmopathy. Template material for amplifying TCR beta CDR3 regions consisted of RNA transcripts. An initial round of RT-PCR targeting the TCR CDR3 relied on the HTBI primer set. TCRdb re-derived calls from the multiplex PCR reads in MiXCR, one entry per CDR3 protein. The table lists over 400,000 distinct CDR3 sequences, about 22% of them singletons. Sequencing was carried out using blood. Receptor source: a woman between 65 and 79 years old with Graves' ophthalmopathy.

The chain uses TRBV5-1 and TRBJ2-3; 7 nucleotides line up with TRBD2. V shed 0 bases and J 4 bases; nucleotides not matched to a gene: 8. This CDR3 has 16 amino acids. CDR1 is SGHRS and CDR2 is YFSETQ in the germline V gene. CDR3 coding DNA: TGCGCCAGCAGCTTGGGTGGGGCGGGAGCCGCAGATACGCAGTATTTT. Its translation is CASSLGGAGAADTQYF.

The table lists this clonotype with a few counts. The chain has TRBV27 and TRBJ1-6, with a possible D match to TRBD1 (6 bases). CDR3 length equals 14 residues. Germline V CDR1 and CDR2: MNHEY, SMNVEV (reference sequence). V lost 6 bases and J lost 4, with 10 bases in between. CDR3 protein: CASRPDSYNSPLHF. The CDR3 DNA is TGTGCCAGCAGGCCGGACAGTTATAATTCACCCCTCCACTTT.

This clonotype was counted at least ten times. The V call is TRBV12-3 or TRBV12-4, the J call TRBJ1-3; D uncertain. The CDR3 has 15 residues. The V gene lost 3 bases and the J gene lost 6 bases, with 15 bases spanning the gap. The CDR3 DNA reads as TGTGCCAGCAGTTTGGAACGATCCCTGCAAAACACCATATATTTT. It codes for CASSLERSLQNTIYF.

This clonotype was counted ten times or more. The V call is TRBV29-1, the J call TRBJ2-6, with no clear D. CDR1 is SQVTM, CDR2 ANQGSEA, per germline. Between the trimmed V and J ends, which lost 6 bases and 0 bases, there was a span of 3 bases. The CDR3 is made up of 12 amino acids. The CDR3 DNA sequence: TGCAGCGTAAGCTCTGGGGCCAACGTCCTGACTTTC. This codes for CSVSSGANVLTF. Full variable domain (outside the CDR3, taken from reference TRBV29-1 and TRBJ2-6): SAVISQKPSRDICQRGTSLTIQCQVDSQVTMMFWYRQQPGQSLTLIATANQGSEATYESGFVIDKFPISRPNLTFSTLTVSNMSPEDSSIYLCSVSSGANVLTFGAGSRLTVL.

This clonotype was counted only a few times. The chain carries TRBV20-1 and TRBJ2-7; the D gene is possibly TRBD2 (6 bases). The V end was cut by 3 bases, the J end by 0 bases, with 12 bases between. The germline V gene has CDR1 DFQATT and CDR2 SNEGSKA (reference sequence). The length of the CDR3 is 14 residues. CDR3: CSASGSRSSYEQYF. The CDR3 bases are TGCAGTGCTAGCGGGAGTAGAAGCTCCTACGAGCAGTACTTC.

This clonotype was counted between two and nine times. This chain connects TRBV30 to TRBJ1-1; D not resolved. CDR3 length equals 11 residues. Deletions cut 0 bases from V and 11 bases from J, with 10 bases between. CDR1 is GTSNPN and CDR2 is SVGIG in the germline V gene (reference sequence). The CDR3: CAWSVQRLAFF. The CDR3 DNA is TGTGCCTGGAGTGTACAGAGGTTGGCTTTCTTT. Full variable domain (remainder filled in from reference TRBV30 and TRBJ1-1): SQTIHQWPATLVQPVGSPLSLECTVEGTSNPNLYWYRQAAGRGLQLLFYSVGIGQISSEVPQNLSASRPQDRQFILSSKKLLLSDSGFYLCAWSVQRLAFFGQGTRLTVV.

The V call is TRBV20-1, the J call TRBJ1-6; D gene ambiguous. Germline V gene data show CDR1 as DFQATT and CDR2 as SNEGSKA (reference sequence). Trimming stripped 5 bases from V and 8 bases from J, with 10 bases between. This CDR3 has 12 residues. This CDR3 is CSAGRKDSPLHF. DNA of the CDR3: TGCAGTGCTGGACGGAAGGATTCACCCCTCCACTTT.

This chain links TRBV2 with TRBJ2-3, with D unclear. Germline assignment: CDR1 SNHLY and CDR2 FYNNEI. Trimming removed 3 bases from V and 5 bases from J, with 12 bases in between. The CDR3 has 14 amino acids. The CDR3 here is CASSEEEYGDTQYF. Here the CDR3 DNA reads TGTGCCAGCAGTGAGGAAGAATACGGAGATACGCAGTATTTT. Combining the CDR3 with reference TRBV2 and TRBJ2-3 gives the whole variable domain EPEVTQTPSHQVTQMGQEVILRCVPISNHLYFYWYRQILGQKVEFLVSFYNNEISEKSEIFDDQFSVERPDGSNFTLKIRSTKLEDSAMYFCASSEEEYGDTQYFGPGTRLTVL.

The V gene is TRBV12-3 or TRBV12-4, the J gene TRBJ2-7; possible D gene TRBD1, 5 bases. This CDR3 comprises 13 residues. V was shortened by 6 bases and J by 3 bases, with 12 bases between the two germline ends. The CDR3 loop is CASRADTYYEQYF. CDR3 sequence (DNA): TGTGCCAGCAGGGCGGACACCTACTACGAGCAGTACTTC.

There are a few counts of this clonotype. The chain employs TRBV6-1 and TRBJ2-6; tentative D call: TRBD2 (6 bases). Germline CDR1 and CDR2: MNHNS and SASEGT. V lost 5 bases and J 0 bases, leaving 11 bases between the germline ends. This CDR3 region has 16 residues. The CDR3, as DNA: TGTGCCAGCAGTCGTAGGAGGGCCTCTGGGGCCAACGTCCTGACTTTC. As protein: CASSRRRASGANVLTF.

This clonotype was counted ten times or more. This rearrangement joins TRBV7-8 to TRBJ1-6; D not certain. The CDR3 is 15 amino acids. Trimming removed 6 bases from V and 1 base from J, with 10 bases in between. Germline CDR1 and CDR2: SGHVS and FQNEAQ. The CDR3 loop reads CASSSGWSYNSPLHF. The CDR3 nucleotides read TGTGCCAGCAGTTCGGGGTGGTCCTATAATTCACCCCTCCACTTT.

In its sample, this clonotype was seen a few times. The V call is TRBV19, the J call TRBJ2-2; the D is unclear. Trimming took 7 bases from V and 6 from J, leaving 9 bases between them. The length of the CDR3 is 12 residues. CDR1 and CDR2 (germline): LNHDA, SQIVND (reference sequence). The CDR3, as DNA: TGTGCCAGTACCCCCTCCGCCGGGGAGCTGTTTTTT. Protein product: CASTPSAGELFF.

This clonotype was counted a few times. This rearrangement joins TRBV28 to TRBJ1-5; 11 bases align to TRBD1. Germline-derived CDR1 and CDR2 are MDHEN and SYDVKM. J lost 6 bases, V lost 6 bases, and 1 base had no gene match. This CDR3 has 13 amino acids. CDR3 nucleotide sequence: TGTGCCAGCAGGGGACAGGGGGGTCAGCCCCAGCATTTT. Amino acid sequence: CASRGQGGQPQHF. Together with reference TRBV28 and TRBJ1-5, the CDR3 gives the full variable domain: DVKVTQSSRYLVKRTGEKVFLECVQDMDHENMFWYRQDPGLGLRLIYFSYDVKMKEKGDIPEGYSVSREKKERFSLILESASTNQTSMYLCASRGQGGQPQHFGDGTRLSIL.

The chain has TRBV19 and TRBJ2-7; D remains ambiguous. Germline CDR1 LNHDA, CDR2 SQIVND (reference sequence). Trimming stripped 2 bases from V and 6 bases from J, with 5 bases between. This CDR3 spans 11 amino acids. CDR3 nucleotides: TGTGCCAGTAGTATATGGGGCGAGCAGTACTTC. Amino acids: CASSIWGEQYF.

In its sample, this clonotype was seen a few times. The chain uses TRBV6-1 and TRBJ2-1, with D perhaps TRBD1 (6 bases). Germline CDR1 reads MNHNS; CDR2 reads SASEGT. V lost 6 bases and J 3 bases, leaving 18 bases between the germline ends. The length of the CDR3 is 16 residues. DNA for the CDR3: TGTGCCAGCAGCCCCGGGGTACAGGGATACTACAATGAGCAGTTCTTC. It codes for CASSPGVQGYYNEQFF.

The J gene is TRBJ2-1, the V gene TRBV7-8; 7 bases map to TRBD2. The CDR3 has 16 amino acids. With 0 bases clipped from V and 7 bases from J, the junction kept 9 bases outside the gene matches. The germline V gene encodes CDR1 SGHVS and CDR2 FQNEAQ. CDR3 residues: CASSLASAGAMNEQFF. Here the CDR3 DNA reads TGTGCCAGCAGCTTAGCGTCGGCGGGAGCGATGAATGAGCAGTTCTTC.

The CDR3: CATSRDLQSYTQYF. The CDR3 nucleotides read TGTGCCACCAGCAGAGATCTCCAGAGTTATACGCAGTATTTT. J is TRBJ2-3 and V is TRBV15; D is unresolved. Trimming shortened V by 0 bases and J by 7 bases, and 11 bases separated the two germline ends. The CDR3 extends over 14 amino acids. Germline CDR1 reads LNHNV; CDR2 reads YYDKDF (reference sequence).

V gene TRBV10-2 combines with J gene TRBJ1-5, with 7 bases that match TRBD1. This CDR3 has 14 amino acids. V was clipped by 2 bases and J by 5 bases; unmatched bases: 3. Per the germline V gene, CDR1 is WSHSY and CDR2 is SAAADI. The CDR3 bases are TGCGCCAGCAGTGAGGGGACAGACTATCAGCCCCAGCATTTT. Translated: CASSEGTDYQPQHF.

This clonotype was detected a few times. The chain carries TRBV10-3 and TRBJ2-7; tentative D call: TRBD1 (5 bases). The germline V and J ends were trimmed by 5 bases and 4 bases, with 12 bases remaining between them. In germline, CDR1 is ENHRY, CDR2 SYGVKD. The length of the CDR3 is 13 residues. The CDR3 region has the DNA TGTGCCATCAGTAGCCAGGGTCAATACGAGCAGTACTTC. It is translated as CAISSQGQYEQYF.

This clonotype was recorded a few times. This rearrangement joins TRBV24-1 to TRBJ2-3; possibly TRBD2 for D (5 bases). Germline CDR1 and CDR2: KGHDR and SFDVKD. The CDR3 loop spans 13 amino acids. V gave up 7 bases and J gave up 0 bases, with 7 bases separating them. CDR3 in amino acids: CATRDYSTDTQYF. DNA for the CDR3: TGTGCCACCAGAGACTATAGCACAGATACGCAGTATTTT.

The V call is TRBV7-9, the J call TRBJ2-7, with TRBD1 as a possible D gene (5 bases). The V and J ends lost 1 base and 3 bases respectively, with 10 bases between them. Germline V lookup: CDR1 SEHNR, CDR2 FQNEAQ (reference sequence). This CDR3 has 14 residues. In DNA form, the CDR3 reads TGTGCCAGCAGCTTAGTAGACAGAAACTACGAGCAGTACTTC. It specifies CASSLVDRNYEQYF.

CDR3 residues: CASTRTSGWAKNIQYF. The DNA of the CDR3 is TGTGCCAGTACTCGGACTAGCGGGTGGGCCAAAAACATTCAGTACTTC. The J gene is TRBJ2-4, the V gene TRBV19; TRBD2 matches 11 bases. V trimming: 7 bases; J trimming: 1 base; junction bases outside the gene matches: 6. The CDR3 extends over 16 amino acids. The germline gives CDR1 LNHDA, CDR2 SQIVND (reference sequence).

Regarding this clonotype: One end of the junction does not line up with germline, which may come from a read error. The chain uses TRBV24-1 and TRBJ2-1; the D is unclear. This CDR3 has 11 amino acids. The germline CDR1 and CDR2 sequences are KGHDR and SFDVKD. The CDR3 DNA is TGTGCCACCGGTGATTTCCATGAGCAGTTCTTC. Amino acid sequence: CATGDFHEQFF.

This chain joins TRBV4-1 and TRBJ1-4; D is uncertain. Germline CDR1 reads MGHRA; CDR2 reads YSYEKL. Trimming removed 4 bases from V and 8 bases from J, with 20 bases in between. CDR3 length: 16 amino acids. The CDR3 DNA follows: TGCGCCAGCAGCCCCACCCCGGGCATACGAGGGGAAAAACTGTTTTTT. It is translated as CASSPTPGIRGEKLFF.

This clonotype has only a few counts. In DNA form, the CDR3 reads TGTGCCAGCAGCCAAGATCCCGGGGGTTACGGTGGCTACACCTTC. It encodes CASSQDPGGYGGYTF. The chain carries TRBV3-1 and TRBJ1-2; a weak D match, TRBD1 (5 bases). Trimming removed 0 bases at V and 7 bases at J, with 15 bases between. The CDR3 is made up of 15 amino acids. Germline-derived CDR1 and CDR2 are LGHDT and YNNKEL (reference sequence). The entire variable domain, with the rest obtained from reference TRBV3-1 and TRBJ1-2, is as follows: DTAVSQTPKYLVTQMGNDKSIKCEQNLGHDTMYWYKQDSKKFLKIMFSYNNKELIINETVPNRFSPKSPDKAHLNLHINSLELGDSAVYFCASSQDPGGYGGYTFGSGTRLTVV.

On this clonotype itself: Germline is not matched at one junction end, which may reflect a read error. This chain links TRBV7-8 with TRBJ2-1, with a possible D match to TRBD1 (6 bases). CDR1 and CDR2 from the germline V gene are SGHVS and FQNEAQ. The CDR3 is 16 amino acids. CDR3 sequence (DNA): TGTGCCTGCAGCTTAGCCGGACAGAGCTCCTGCAATGAGCAGTTCTTC. Amino acids: CACSLAGQSSCNEQFF.

The chain carries TRBV7-2 and TRBJ1-2; no definite D call. Germline values: CDR1 SGHTA, CDR2 FQGNSA. Trimming removed 1 base at V and 3 bases at J, with 9 bases between. The length of the CDR3 is 14 residues. The CDR3 reads CASSLEAVYYGYTF. Here the CDR3 DNA reads TGTGCCAGCAGCTTAGAGGCCGTGTACTATGGCTACACCTTC.